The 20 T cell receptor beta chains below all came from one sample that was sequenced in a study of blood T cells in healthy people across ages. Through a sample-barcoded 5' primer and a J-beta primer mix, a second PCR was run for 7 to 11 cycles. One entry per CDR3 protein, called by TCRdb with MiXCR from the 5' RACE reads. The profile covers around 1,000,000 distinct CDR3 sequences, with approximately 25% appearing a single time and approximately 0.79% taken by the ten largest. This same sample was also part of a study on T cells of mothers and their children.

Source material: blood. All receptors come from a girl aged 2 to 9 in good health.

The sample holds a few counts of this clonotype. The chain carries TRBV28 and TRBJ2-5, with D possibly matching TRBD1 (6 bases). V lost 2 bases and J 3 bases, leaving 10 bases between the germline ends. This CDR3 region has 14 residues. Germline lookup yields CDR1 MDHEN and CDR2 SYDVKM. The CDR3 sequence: CASSLKWDKETQYF. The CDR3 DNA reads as TGTGCCAGCAGTTTAAAATGGGACAAAGAGACCCAGTACTTC.

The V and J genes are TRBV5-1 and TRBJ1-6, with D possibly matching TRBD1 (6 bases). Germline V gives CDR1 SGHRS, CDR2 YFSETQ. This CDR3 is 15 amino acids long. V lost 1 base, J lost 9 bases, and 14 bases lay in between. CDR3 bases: TGCGCCAGCAGCTTGACTGGACAGCAAAGTTCACCCCTCCACTTT. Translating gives CASSLTGQQSSPLHF.

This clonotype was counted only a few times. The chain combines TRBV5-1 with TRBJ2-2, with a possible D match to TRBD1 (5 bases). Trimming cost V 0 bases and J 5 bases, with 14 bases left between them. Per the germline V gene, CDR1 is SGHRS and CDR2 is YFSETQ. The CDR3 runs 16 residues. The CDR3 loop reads CASSLAQGGWTGELFF. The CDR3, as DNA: TGCGCCAGCAGCTTGGCTCAGGGTGGTTGGACCGGGGAGCTGTTTTTT.

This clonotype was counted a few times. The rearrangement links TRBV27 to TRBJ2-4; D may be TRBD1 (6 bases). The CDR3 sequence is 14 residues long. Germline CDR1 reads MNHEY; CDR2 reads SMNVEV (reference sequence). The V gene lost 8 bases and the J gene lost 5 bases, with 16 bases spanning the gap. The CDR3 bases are TGTGCCAGCTCCCTCAGGGGATCCCAAAACATTCAGTACTTC. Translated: CASSLRGSQNIQYF.

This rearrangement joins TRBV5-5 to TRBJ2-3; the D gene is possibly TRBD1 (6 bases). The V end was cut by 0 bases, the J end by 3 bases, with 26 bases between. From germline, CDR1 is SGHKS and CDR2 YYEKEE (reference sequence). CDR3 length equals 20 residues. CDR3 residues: CASSLANYRDSITVTDTQYF. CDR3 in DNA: TGTGCCAGCAGCTTGGCAAACTACAGGGATTCCATCACAGTAACAGATACGCAGTATTTT.

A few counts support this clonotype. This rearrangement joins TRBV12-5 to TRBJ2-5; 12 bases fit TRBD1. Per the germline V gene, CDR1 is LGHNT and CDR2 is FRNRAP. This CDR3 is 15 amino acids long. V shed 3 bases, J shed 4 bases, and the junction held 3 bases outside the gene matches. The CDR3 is CASGFGTGGRETQYF. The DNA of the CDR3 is TGTGCTAGTGGTTTCGGGACAGGGGGCCGAGAGACCCAGTACTTC.

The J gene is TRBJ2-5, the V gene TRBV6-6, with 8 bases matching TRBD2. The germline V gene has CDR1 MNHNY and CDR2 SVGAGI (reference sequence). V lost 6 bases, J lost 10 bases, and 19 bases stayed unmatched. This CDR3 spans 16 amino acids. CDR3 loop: CASRTRLAGGALDQYF. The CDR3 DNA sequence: TGTGCCAGCAGAACTCGTCTAGCGGGTGGGGCTTTGGACCAGTACTTC.

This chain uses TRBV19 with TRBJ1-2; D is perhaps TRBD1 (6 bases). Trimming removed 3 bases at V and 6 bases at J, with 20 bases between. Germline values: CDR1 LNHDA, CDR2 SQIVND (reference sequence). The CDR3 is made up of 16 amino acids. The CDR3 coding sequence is TGTGCCAGTAGTATGTTGGGGGCAGGGACTTACCATGGCTACACCTTC. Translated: CASSMLGAGTYHGYTF.

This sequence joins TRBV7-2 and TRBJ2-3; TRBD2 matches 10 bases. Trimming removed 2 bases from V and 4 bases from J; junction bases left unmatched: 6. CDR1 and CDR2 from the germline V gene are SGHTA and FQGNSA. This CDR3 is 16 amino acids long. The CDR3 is CASSLRVAGGPDTQYF. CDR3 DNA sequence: TGTGCCAGCAGCTTAAGGGTAGCGGGAGGACCAGATACGCAGTATTTT. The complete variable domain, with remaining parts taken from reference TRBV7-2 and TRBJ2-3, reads GAGVSQSPSNKVTEKGKDVELRCDPISGHTALYWYRQSLGQGLEFLIYFQGNSAPDKSGLPSDRFSAERTGGSVSTLTIQRTQQEDSAVYLCASSLRVAGGPDTQYFGPGTRLTVL.

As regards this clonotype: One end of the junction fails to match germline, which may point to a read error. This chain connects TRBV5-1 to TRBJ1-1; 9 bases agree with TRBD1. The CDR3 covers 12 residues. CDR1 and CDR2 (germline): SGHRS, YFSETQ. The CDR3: CASSLDRGPAFF. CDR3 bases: TGTGCCAGCAGCCTGGACAGGGGTCCAGCTTTCTTT.

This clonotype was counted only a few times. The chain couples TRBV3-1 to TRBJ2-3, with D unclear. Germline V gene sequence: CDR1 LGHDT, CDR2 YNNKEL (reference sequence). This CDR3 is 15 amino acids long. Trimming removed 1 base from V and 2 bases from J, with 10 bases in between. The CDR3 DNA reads TGTGCCAGCAGCCAAGGCGTTATCTACACAGATACGCAGTATTTT. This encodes CASSQGVIYTDTQYF.

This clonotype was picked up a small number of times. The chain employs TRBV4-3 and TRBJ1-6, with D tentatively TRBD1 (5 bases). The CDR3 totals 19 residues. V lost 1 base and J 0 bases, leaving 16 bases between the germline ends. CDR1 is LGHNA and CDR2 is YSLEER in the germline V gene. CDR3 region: CASSQVQVLTSSYNSPLHF. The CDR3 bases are TGCGCCAGCAGCCAAGTACAGGTCTTGACAAGCTCCTATAATTCACCCCTCCACTTT.

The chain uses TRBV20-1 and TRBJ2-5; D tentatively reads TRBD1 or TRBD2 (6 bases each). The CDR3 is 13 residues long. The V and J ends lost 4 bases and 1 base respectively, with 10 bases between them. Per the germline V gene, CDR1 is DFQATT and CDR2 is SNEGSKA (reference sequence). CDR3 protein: CSAIPGAQETQYF. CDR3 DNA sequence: TGCAGTGCTATTCCGGGGGCCCAAGAGACCCAGTACTTC.

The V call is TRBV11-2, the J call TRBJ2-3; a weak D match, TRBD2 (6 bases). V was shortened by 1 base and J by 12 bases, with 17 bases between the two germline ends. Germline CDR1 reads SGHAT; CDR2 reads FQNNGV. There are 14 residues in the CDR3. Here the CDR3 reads CASSLGRGAGPQYF. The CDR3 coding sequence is TGTGCCAGCAGCTTAGGCCGAGGGGCGGGACCTCAGTATTTT.

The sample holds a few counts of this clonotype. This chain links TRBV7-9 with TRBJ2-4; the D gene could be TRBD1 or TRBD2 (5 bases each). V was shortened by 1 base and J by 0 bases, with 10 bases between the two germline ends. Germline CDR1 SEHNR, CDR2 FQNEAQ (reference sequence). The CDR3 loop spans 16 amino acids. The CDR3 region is CASSLGGEGAKNIQYF. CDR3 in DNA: TGTGCCAGCAGCTTAGGAGGGGAAGGAGCCAAAAACATTCAGTACTTC.

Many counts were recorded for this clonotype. The CDR3 is CASSYSMNTEAFF. Here the CDR3 DNA reads TGTGCCAGCAGTTATTCCATGAACACTGAAGCTTTCTTT. This chain joins TRBV28 and TRBJ1-1; D is undetermined. The V and J ends lost 4 bases and 0 bases respectively, with 6 bases between them. CDR1 is MDHEN and CDR2 is SYDVKM in the germline V gene. CDR3 length: 13 residues.

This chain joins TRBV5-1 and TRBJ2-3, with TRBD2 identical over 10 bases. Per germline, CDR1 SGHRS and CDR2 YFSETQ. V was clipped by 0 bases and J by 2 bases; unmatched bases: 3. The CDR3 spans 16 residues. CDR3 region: CASSLVLAGTTDTQYF. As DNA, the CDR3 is TGCGCCAGCAGCTTGGTACTAGCGGGGACCACAGATACGCAGTATTTT.

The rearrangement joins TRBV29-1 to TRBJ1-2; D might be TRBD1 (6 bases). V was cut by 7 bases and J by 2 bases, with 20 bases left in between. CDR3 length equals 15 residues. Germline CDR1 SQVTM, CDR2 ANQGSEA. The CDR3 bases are TGCAGCGCCGATCCTGCGGACAGAAACAACTATGGCTACACCTTC. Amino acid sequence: CSADPADRNNYGYTF.

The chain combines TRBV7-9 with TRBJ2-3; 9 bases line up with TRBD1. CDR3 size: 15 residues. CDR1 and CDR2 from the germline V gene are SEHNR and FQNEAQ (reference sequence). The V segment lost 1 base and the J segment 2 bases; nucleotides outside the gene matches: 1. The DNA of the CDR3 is TGTGCCAGCAGCTTAGGGGACAGGGACACAGATACGCAGTATTTT. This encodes CASSLGDRDTDTQYF. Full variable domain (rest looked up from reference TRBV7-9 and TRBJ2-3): DTGVSQNPRHKITKRGQNVTFRCDPISEHNRLYWYRQTLGQGPEFLTYFQNEAQLEKSRLLSDRFSAERPKGSFSTLEIQRTEQGDSAMYLCASSLGDRDTDTQYFGPGTRLTVL.

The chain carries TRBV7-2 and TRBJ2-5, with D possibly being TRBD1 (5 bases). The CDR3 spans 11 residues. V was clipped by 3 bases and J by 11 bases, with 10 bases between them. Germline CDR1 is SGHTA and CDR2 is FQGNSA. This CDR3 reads CASSFRVEQYF. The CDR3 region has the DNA TGTGCCAGCAGCTTCAGGGTGGAGCAGTACTTC.